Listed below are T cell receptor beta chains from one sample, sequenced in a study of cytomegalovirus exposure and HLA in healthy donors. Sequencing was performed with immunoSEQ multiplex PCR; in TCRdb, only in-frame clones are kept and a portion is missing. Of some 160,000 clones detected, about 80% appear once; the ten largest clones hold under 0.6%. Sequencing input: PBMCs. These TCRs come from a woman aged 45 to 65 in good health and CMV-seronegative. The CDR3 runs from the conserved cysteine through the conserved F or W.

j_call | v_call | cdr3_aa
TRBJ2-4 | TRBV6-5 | CASKKGLLLNIQYF
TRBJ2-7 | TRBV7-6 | CASSYRGNEQYF
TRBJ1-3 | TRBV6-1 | CASRPAGNTIYF
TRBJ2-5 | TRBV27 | CASRRTGLQETQYF
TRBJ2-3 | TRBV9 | CASGRRSTDTQYF
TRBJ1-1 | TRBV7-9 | CASSLPPKGLDTEAFF
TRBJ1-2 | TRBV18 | CASSPRTGGANYGYTF
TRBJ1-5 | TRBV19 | CASSIYSRPNQPQHF
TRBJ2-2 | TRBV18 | CASSLRQGAHTGELFF
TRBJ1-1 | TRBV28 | CASSSRGGNTEAFF
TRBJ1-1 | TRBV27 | CASSGGTGENTEAFF
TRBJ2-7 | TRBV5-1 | CASSSGGTGSREQYF
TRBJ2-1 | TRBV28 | CASIAPPGLAGGHEQFF
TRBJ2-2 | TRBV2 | CASSASSGSIGGELFF
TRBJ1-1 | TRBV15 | CATSTYNSDTEAFF
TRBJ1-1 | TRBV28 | CASGSTGWNTEAFF
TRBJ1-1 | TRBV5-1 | CASSSDRVNTEAFF
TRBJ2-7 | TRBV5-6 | CASSFGSSYEQYF
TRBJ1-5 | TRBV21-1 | CASSNRRSNQPQHF
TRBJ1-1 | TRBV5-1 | CASSPGTHTEAFF
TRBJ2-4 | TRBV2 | CASTGLARGMGAKNIQYF
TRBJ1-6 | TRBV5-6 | CASSLRGRRSPLHF
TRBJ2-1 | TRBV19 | CASSTYNEQFF
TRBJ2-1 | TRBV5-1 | CASSLSGGAYNEQFF
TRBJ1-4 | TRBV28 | CASRRDRGGEKLFF
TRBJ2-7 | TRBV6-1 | CASKGQGFNEQYF
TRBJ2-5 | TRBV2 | CASSMIGRTSGSKYF
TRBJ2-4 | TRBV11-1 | CASSFATVAKNIQYF